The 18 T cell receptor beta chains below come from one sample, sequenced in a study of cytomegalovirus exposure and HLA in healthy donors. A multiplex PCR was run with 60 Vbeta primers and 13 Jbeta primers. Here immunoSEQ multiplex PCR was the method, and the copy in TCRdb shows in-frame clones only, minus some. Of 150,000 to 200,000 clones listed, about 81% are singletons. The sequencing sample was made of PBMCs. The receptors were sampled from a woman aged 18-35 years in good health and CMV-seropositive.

CDR3 loop: CASSRTGGRGYGYTF. The CDR3 nucleotides read TGTGCCAGCAGTCGCACAGGGGGCAGGGGCTATGGCTACACCTTC. The rearrangement uses TRBV6-5 and TRBJ1-2; 9 positions agree with TRBD1. Germline trimming cut 5 bases from V and 4 bases from J; bases unmatched to any gene: 8. The germline gives CDR1 MNHEY, CDR2 SVGAGI. CDR3 length: 15 amino acids.

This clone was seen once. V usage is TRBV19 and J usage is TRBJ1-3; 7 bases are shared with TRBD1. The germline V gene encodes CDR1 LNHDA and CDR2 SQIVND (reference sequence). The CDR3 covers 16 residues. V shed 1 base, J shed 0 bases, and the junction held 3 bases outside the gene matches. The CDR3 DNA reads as TGTGCCAGTAGTATAGGGGGACAGCACTCTGGAAACACCATATATTTT. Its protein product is CASSIGGQHSGNTIYF.

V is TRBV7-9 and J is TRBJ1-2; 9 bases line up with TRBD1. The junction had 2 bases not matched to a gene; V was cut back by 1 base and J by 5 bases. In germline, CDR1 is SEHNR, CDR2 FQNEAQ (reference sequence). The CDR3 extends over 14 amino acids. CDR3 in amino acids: CASSLVGQGYGYTF. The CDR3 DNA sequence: TGTGCCAGCAGCTTAGTGGGACAGGGTTATGGCTACACCTTC.

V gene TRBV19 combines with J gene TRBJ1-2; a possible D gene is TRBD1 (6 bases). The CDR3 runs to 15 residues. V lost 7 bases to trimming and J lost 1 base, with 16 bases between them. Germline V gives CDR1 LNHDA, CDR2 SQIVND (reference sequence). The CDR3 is CASKIQTGFNYGYTF. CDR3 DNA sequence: TGTGCCAGTAAAATTCAGACAGGCTTTAACTATGGCTACACCTTC.

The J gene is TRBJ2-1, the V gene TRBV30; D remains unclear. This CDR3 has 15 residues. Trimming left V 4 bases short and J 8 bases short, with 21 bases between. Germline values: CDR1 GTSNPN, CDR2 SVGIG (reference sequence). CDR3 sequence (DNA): TGTGCCTGGACAGATAGCTCGTTAGCCGTCGATGAGCAGTTCTTC. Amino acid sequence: CAWTDSSLAVDEQFF.

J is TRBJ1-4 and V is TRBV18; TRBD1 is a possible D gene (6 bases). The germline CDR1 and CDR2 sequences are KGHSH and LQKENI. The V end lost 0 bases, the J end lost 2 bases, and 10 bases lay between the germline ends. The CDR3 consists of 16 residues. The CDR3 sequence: CASSPPGANTNEKLFF. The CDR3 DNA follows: TGTGCCAGCTCACCACCGGGGGCCAACACTAATGAAAAACTGTTTTTT. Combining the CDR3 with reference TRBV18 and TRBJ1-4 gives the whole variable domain NAGVMQNPRHLVRRRGQEARLRCSPMKGHSHVYWYRQLPEEGLKFMVYLQKENIIDESGMPKERFSAEFPKEGPSILRIQQVVRGDSAAYFCASSPPGANTNEKLFFGSGTQLSVL.

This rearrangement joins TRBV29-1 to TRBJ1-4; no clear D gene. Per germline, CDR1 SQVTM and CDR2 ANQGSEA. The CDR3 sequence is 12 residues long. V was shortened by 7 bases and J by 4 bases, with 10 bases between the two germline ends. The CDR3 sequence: CSAGRLNEKLFF. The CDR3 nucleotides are TGCAGCGCCGGCAGGCTTAATGAAAAACTGTTTTTT. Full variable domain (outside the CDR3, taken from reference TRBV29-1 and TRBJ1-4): SAVISQKPSRDICQRGTSLTIQCQVDSQVTMMFWYRQQPGQSLTLIATANQGSEATYESGFVIDKFPISRPNLTFSTLTVSNMSPEDSSIYLCSAGRLNEKLFFGSGTQLSVL.

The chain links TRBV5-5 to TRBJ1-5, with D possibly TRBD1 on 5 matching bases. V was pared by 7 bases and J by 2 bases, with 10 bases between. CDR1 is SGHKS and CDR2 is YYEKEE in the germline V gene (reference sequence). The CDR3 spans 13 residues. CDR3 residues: CASGWGGNQPQHF. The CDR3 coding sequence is TGTGCCAGCGGCTGGGGGGGCAATCAGCCCCAGCATTTT.

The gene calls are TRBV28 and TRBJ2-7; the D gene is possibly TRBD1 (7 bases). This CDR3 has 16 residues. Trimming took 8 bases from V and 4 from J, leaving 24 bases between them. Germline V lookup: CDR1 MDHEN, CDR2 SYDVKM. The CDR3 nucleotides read TGTGCCAGCCTGGGATTTTCGGGCAGGGGGAGGTACGAGCAGTACTTC. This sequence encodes CASLGFSGRGRYEQYF.

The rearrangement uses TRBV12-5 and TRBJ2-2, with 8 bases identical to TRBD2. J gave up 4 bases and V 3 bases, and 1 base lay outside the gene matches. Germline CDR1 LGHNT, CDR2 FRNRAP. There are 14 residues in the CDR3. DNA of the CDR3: TGTGCTAGTGGTTTCGGGGGGGGCACCGGGGAGCTGTTTTTT. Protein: CASGFGGGTGELFF.

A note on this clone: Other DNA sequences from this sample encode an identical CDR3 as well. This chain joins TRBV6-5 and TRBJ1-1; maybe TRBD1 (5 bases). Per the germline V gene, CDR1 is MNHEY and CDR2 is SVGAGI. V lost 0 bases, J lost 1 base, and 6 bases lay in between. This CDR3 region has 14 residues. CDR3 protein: CASSYSQGNTEAFF. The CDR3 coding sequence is TGTGCCAGCAGTTACTCCCAGGGGAACACTGAAGCTTTCTTT.

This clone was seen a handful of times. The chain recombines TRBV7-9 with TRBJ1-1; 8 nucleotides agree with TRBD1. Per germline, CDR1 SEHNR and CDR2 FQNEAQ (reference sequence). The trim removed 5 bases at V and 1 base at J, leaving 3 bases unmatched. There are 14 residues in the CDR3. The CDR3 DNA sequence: TGTGCCAGCAGCCCCGACAGGGGGAACACTGAAGCTTTCTTT. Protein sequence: CASSPDRGNTEAFF.

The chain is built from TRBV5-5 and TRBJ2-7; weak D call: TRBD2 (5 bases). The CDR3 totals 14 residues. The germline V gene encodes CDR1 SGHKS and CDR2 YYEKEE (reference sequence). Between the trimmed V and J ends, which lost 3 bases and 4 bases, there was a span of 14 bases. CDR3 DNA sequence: TGTGCCAGCAGCTCGGACTCGTTAGAGTACGAGCAGTACGTC. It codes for CASSSDSLEYEQYV.

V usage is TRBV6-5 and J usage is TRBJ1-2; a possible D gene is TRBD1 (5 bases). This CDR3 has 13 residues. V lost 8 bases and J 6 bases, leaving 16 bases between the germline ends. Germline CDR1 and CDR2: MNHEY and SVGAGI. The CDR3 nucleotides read TGTGCCAGCGCCCGGTATGGGGCGCATGGCTACACCTTC. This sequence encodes CASARYGAHGYTF.

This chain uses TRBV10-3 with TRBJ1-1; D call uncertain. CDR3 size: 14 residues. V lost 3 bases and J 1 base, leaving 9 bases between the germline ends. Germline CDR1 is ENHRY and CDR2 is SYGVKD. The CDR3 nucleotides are TGTGCCATCAGTGACCCCACGGGGAACACTGAAGCTTTCTTT. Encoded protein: CAISDPTGNTEAFF.

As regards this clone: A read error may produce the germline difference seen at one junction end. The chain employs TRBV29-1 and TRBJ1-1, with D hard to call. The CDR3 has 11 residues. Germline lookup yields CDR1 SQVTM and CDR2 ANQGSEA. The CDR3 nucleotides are TGCAGCGTTGAAGACCCCAGCGCCCGCGAATTT. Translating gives CSVEDPSAREF.

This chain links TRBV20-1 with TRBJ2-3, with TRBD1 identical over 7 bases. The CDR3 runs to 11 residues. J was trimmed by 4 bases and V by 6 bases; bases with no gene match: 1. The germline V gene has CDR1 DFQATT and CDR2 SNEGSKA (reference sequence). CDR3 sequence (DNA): TGCAGTGCCCAGGGGGCAGATACGCAGTATTTT. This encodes CSAQGADTQYF.

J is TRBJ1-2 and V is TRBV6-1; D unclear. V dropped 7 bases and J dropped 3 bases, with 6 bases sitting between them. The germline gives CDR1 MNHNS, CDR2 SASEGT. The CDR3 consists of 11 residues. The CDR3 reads CASKRDYGYTF. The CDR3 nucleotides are TGTGCCAGCAAACGGGACTATGGCTACACCTTC.